The 32 T cell receptor beta chains below come from one sample, sequenced in a study of control samples from healthy donors and cancer patients. Method: immunoSEQ multiplex PCR; TCRdb's copy keeps in-frame clones and lacks some. Of roughly 120,000 clones in the sample, approximately 89% were seen once. The sequencing input was blood. The source of these receptors is a woman aged 18-29 years in good health.

V gene TRBV5-5 combines with J gene TRBJ1-2; unclear D gene. V was shortened by 3 bases and J by 7 bases, with 16 bases between the two germline ends. The CDR3 sequence is 14 residues long. Germline CDR1 and CDR2: SGHKS and YYEKEE (reference sequence). CDR3 DNA: TGTGCCAGCAGCTCAAAGGTCGGATCCCCTGGCTACACCTTC. Amino acid sequence: CASSSKVGSPGYTF. Full variable domain (outside the CDR3, taken from reference TRBV5-5 and TRBJ1-2): DAGVTQSPTHLIKTRGQQVTLRCSPISGHKSVSWYQQVLGQGPQFIFQYYEKEERGRGNFPDRFSARQFPNYSSELNVNALLLGDSALYLCASSSKVGSPGYTFGSGTRLTVV.

The chain is built from TRBV24-1 and TRBJ2-3; 9 bases agree with TRBD2. The CDR3 is 16 residues long. The germline gives CDR1 KGHDR, CDR2 SFDVKD. Trimming removed 2 bases from V and 9 bases from J; junction bases left unmatched: 11. Written as DNA, the CDR3 is TGTGCCACCAGTGATTCGATGGGGCGGGGGGGCTTCACGCAGTATTTT. Its translation is CATSDSMGRGGFTQYF.

The CDR3 sequence is CASSPSPTPNTIYF. The DNA for the CDR3 is TGTGCCAGCTCACCATCGCCCACCCCAAACACCATATATTTT. V and J are TRBV18 and TRBJ1-3, with D unresolved. Per germline, CDR1 KGHSH and CDR2 LQKENI. This CDR3 is built from 14 residues. Trimming left V 2 bases short and J 6 bases short, with 11 bases between.

V gene TRBV5-1 combines with J gene TRBJ2-1, with D possibly being TRBD2 (7 bases). V dropped 2 bases and J dropped 2 bases, with 14 bases sitting between them. This CDR3 comprises 16 residues. CDR1 and CDR2 (germline): SGHRS, YFSETQ. The CDR3 sequence: CASSFLGGGAYNEQFF. CDR3 in DNA: TGCGCCAGCAGCTTCCTAGGGGGGGGCGCCTACAATGAGCAGTTCTTC.

This sequence joins TRBV2 and TRBJ2-1; possible D gene TRBD1, 6 bases. This CDR3 has 12 residues. CDR1 is SNHLY, CDR2 FYNNEI, per germline. V was shortened by 5 bases and J by 8 bases, with 10 bases between the two germline ends. CDR3 sequence (DNA): TGTGCCAGCAGTAAACAGGGAGATGAGCAGTTCTTC. This codes for CASSKQGDEQFF. The full variable domain, with the rest looked up from reference TRBV2 and TRBJ2-1, is EPEVTQTPSHQVTQMGQEVILRCVPISNHLYFYWYRQILGQKVEFLVSFYNNEISEKSEIFDDQFSVERPDGSNFTLKIRSTKLEDSAMYFCASSKQGDEQFFGPGTRLTVL.

In its sample, this clone was seen a few times. The chain has TRBV27 and TRBJ1-2; 11 nucleotides align to TRBD1. There are 12 residues in the CDR3. Germline trimming cut 8 bases from V and 8 bases from J; bases unmatched to any gene: 4. Germline values: CDR1 MNHEY, CDR2 SMNVEV (reference sequence). CDR3 DNA sequence: TGTGCCAGCGGACAGGGGGCCGAGGGCTACACCTTC. Translation: CASGQGAEGYTF.

J is TRBJ1-1 and V is TRBV18; D unclear. The length of the CDR3 is 15 residues. Trimming pared 3 bases from V and 1 base from J, leaving 12 bases between. Germline V lookup: CDR1 KGHSH, CDR2 LQKENI. Here the CDR3 reads CASSPIALRNTEAFF. Here the CDR3 DNA reads TGTGCCAGCTCACCGATAGCACTCAGGAACACTGAAGCTTTCTTT.

This chain connects TRBV27 to TRBJ2-5; D perhaps matches TRBD2 (6 bases). The germline V gene has CDR1 MNHEY and CDR2 SMNVEV (reference sequence). This CDR3 region has 15 residues. V was shortened by 5 bases and J by 2 bases, with 15 bases between the two germline ends. CDR3 protein: CASSPSLALQETQYF. The CDR3 nucleotides read TGTGCCAGCAGTCCTTCTCTAGCGTTACAAGAGACCCAGTACTTC.

This chain uses TRBV27 with TRBJ2-2; TRBD1 agrees at 10 bases. This CDR3 is built from 20 residues. V trimming: 2 bases; J trimming: 6 bases; junction bases outside the gene matches: 18. Germline V gene sequence: CDR1 MNHEY, CDR2 SMNVEV (reference sequence). CDR3 sequence reads: CASSLLRVRDRGFRSGELFF. The CDR3 nucleotides read TGTGCCAGCAGTTTACTCCGGGTCCGGGACAGGGGTTTTAGGTCCGGGGAGCTGTTTTTT.

This chain joins TRBV9 and TRBJ2-3; 8 positions match TRBD2. Losses at the gene ends were 4 bases for V and 0 bases for J; bases not matched to a gene: 10. The CDR3 length is 17 residues. Germline V gene data show CDR1 as SGDLS and CDR2 as YYNGEE. The CDR3 protein is CASSLDPGLGSTDTQYF. The DNA for the CDR3 is TGTGCCAGCAGCCTGGATCCGGGACTAGGAAGCACAGATACGCAGTATTTT.

This sequence joins TRBV9 and TRBJ2-3; D possibly matches TRBD1 or TRBD2 (5 bases each). Trimming removed 4 bases at V and 2 bases at J, with 8 bases between. Germline CDR1 reads SGDLS; CDR2 reads YYNGEE. This CDR3 region has 13 residues. The CDR3 loop is CASSQGTTDTQYF. Here the CDR3 DNA reads TGTGCCAGCAGCCAAGGGACCACAGATACGCAGTATTTT.

The rearrangement joins TRBV27 to TRBJ1-2; TRBD1 matches at 9 bases. Germline V gene sequence: CDR1 MNHEY, CDR2 SMNVEV (reference sequence). This CDR3 comprises 15 residues. The CDR3 sequence: CATSPRQGVNYGYTF. The CDR3 bases are TGTGCAACCAGCCCGAGACAGGGGGTAAACTATGGCTACACCTTC.

This chain joins TRBV19 and TRBJ2-1; tentative D call: TRBD1 (5 bases). Trimming removed 0 bases at V and 3 bases at J, with 12 bases between. CDR1 LNHDA and CDR2 SQIVND come from the germline V gene (reference sequence). There are 16 residues in the CDR3. CDR3 in amino acids: CASSIDKTVIYNEQFF. The CDR3 nucleotides are TGTGCCAGTAGTATAGATAAGACAGTCATCTACAATGAGCAGTTCTTC.

This sequence joins TRBV7-8 and TRBJ1-1, with 9 positions matching TRBD1. Germline trimming cut 5 bases from V and 3 bases from J; bases unmatched to any gene: 13. This CDR3 is 17 amino acids long. Germline V gives CDR1 SGHVS, CDR2 FQNEAQ. The CDR3 DNA reads as TGTGCCAGCAGCCTCTGGGGGGACAGGGTTAGGGACACTGAAGCTTTCTTT. Amino acid sequence: CASSLWGDRVRDTEAFF.

The chain is built from TRBV20-1 and TRBJ2-3; 10 nucleotides align to TRBD2. The V gene's germline CDR1 is DFQATT and CDR2 SNEGSKA (reference sequence). With V trimmed by 6 bases and J by 8 bases, 2 bases remained unmatched. This CDR3 contains 11 residues. CDR3 loop: CSARTSGTQYF. Here the CDR3 DNA reads TGCAGTGCGAGGACTAGCGGTACGCAGTATTTT.

As regards this clone: An end of the junction does not agree with germline; a read error may underlie this. V gene TRBV6-2 or TRBV6-3 combines with J gene TRBJ2-2, with unresolved D. The CDR3 runs 14 residues. Germline V gene data show CDR1 as MNHEY and CDR2 as SVGEGT. The CDR3 region has the DNA TGTGCCAGCATTTACGGGTCCAACACCGGGGAGCTGTTTTTT. This gives the protein CASIYGSNTGELFF.

The chain joins TRBV10-1 to TRBJ1-3; no clear D gene. This CDR3 has 13 residues. Trimming shortened V by 3 bases and J by 4 bases, and 7 bases separated the two germline ends. Germline V lookup: CDR1 WNHNN, CDR2 SYGVQD (reference sequence). CDR3 bases: TGCGCCAGCAGTGAACGAACGGGAAACACCATATATTTT. It is translated as CASSERTGNTIYF.

The J gene is TRBJ2-3, the V gene TRBV5-4; 7 bases map to TRBD2. Trimming at V came to 5 bases and at J to 0 bases, leaving 3 bases not matched to a gene. The CDR3 has 14 amino acids. Germline V gives CDR1 SGHNT, CDR2 YYREEE (reference sequence). The CDR3 DNA reads TGTGCCAGCAGGGGAGGGCTGAGCACAGATACGCAGTATTTT. Its protein product is CASRGGLSTDTQYF.

This clone was seen a single time. The chain employs TRBV4-2 and TRBJ2-7, with 10 bases fitting TRBD2. Trimming took 1 base from V and 3 from J; bases not matched to a gene: 3. Germline V lookup: CDR1 LGHNA, CDR2 YNFKEQ. The CDR3 has 15 residues. CDR3 in DNA: TGTGCCAGCAGCCAAGTTCGGACTAGCGGCTACGAGCAGTACTTC. Amino acids: CASSQVRTSGYEQYF.

The chain is built from TRBV11-3 and TRBJ2-3; D gene unclear. V lost 3 bases and J 3 bases, leaving 4 bases between the germline ends. Germline loops: CDR1 SGHNT, CDR2 YENEEA. CDR3 length: 12 amino acids. The CDR3 DNA reads as TGTGCCAGCAGCTTTGGGACAGATACGCAGTATTTT. Encoded protein: CASSFGTDTQYF.

This chain joins TRBV5-6 and TRBJ1-1; possible D gene TRBD1, 5 bases. This CDR3 contains 13 residues. V lost 4 bases to trimming and J lost 4 bases, with 11 bases between them. CDR1 is SGHDT and CDR2 is YYEEEE in the germline V gene. The chain's CDR3 is CASSGLGGTEAFF. CDR3 nucleotides: TGTGCCAGCAGCGGGTTGGGGGGCACTGAAGCTTTCTTT.

V gene TRBV5-1 combines with J gene TRBJ2-7; no reliable D call. Trimming stripped 5 bases from V and 0 bases from J, with 15 bases between. Germline V CDR1 and CDR2: SGHRS, YFSETQ. The CDR3 is 15 residues long. CDR3 sequence reads: CASRDVLMSSYEQYF. In DNA form, the CDR3 reads TGCGCCAGCAGGGATGTCCTGATGAGCTCCTACGAGCAGTACTTC.

This chain uses TRBV6-5 with TRBJ1-3, with unresolved D. In germline, CDR1 is MNHEY, CDR2 SVGAGI. The ends were cut back, 2 bases at V and 0 bases at J, with 5 bases in the middle. This CDR3 is 14 amino acids long. The CDR3 bases are TGTGCCAGCAGTTACGACGGCTCTGGAAACACCATATATTTT. It codes for CASSYDGSGNTIYF.

The chain recombines TRBV7-2 with TRBJ2-7; 7 nucleotides agree with TRBD2. The germline CDR1 and CDR2 sequences are SGHTA and FQGNSA. The CDR3 consists of 15 residues. V lost 0 bases to trimming and J lost 3 bases; unmatched junction nucleotides: 5. This CDR3 is CASSLASGLNYEQYF. For the CDR3, the DNA is TGTGCCAGCAGCTTAGCTAGCGGGCTGAACTACGAGCAGTACTTC.

The chain's CDR3 is CASSSSPVNTGELFF. The CDR3 DNA sequence: TGCGCCAGCAGCAGTAGTCCGGTCAACACCGGGGAGCTGTTTTTT. J is TRBJ2-2 and V is TRBV4-3; D not certain. Germline V gives CDR1 LGHNA, CDR2 YSLEER. This CDR3 has 15 amino acids. Trimming removed 5 bases from V and 2 bases from J, with 12 bases in between.

The rearrangement links TRBV7-3 to TRBJ2-6; 9 positions agree with TRBD2. After removal of 1 base from V and 0 bases from J, the junction contained 7 bases not matched to a gene. The CDR3 runs 19 residues. In germline, CDR1 is SGHTA, CDR2 FQGTGA. DNA of the CDR3: TGTGCCAGCAGCTTAAGAGCGGGAGGTCAGCCCTCTGGGGCCAACGTCCTGACTTTC. The encoded protein is CASSLRAGGQPSGANVLTF.

This chain links TRBV7-9 with TRBJ2-2; no definite D call. This CDR3 is 16 amino acids long. V dropped 2 bases and J dropped 5 bases, with 15 bases sitting between them. Germline CDR1 SEHNR, CDR2 FQNEAQ (reference sequence). CDR3 protein: CASSLYRPLATGELFF. The CDR3 coding sequence is TGTGCCAGCAGCTTATACCGCCCGCTCGCAACCGGGGAGCTGTTTTTT.

J is TRBJ1-1 and V is TRBV3-1 (or the pseudogene TRBV3-2); TRBD1 matches 7 bases. V lost 5 bases and J lost 8; bases outside the gene matches: 8. The length of the CDR3 is 13 residues. Looked up from germline, CDR1 is LGHDT and CDR2 is YNNKEL (reference sequence). In nucleotides, the CDR3 is TGTGCCAGCAGCTACTACCGGGACAGCGAAGCTTTCTTT. It specifies CASSYYRDSEAFF.

V is TRBV7-3 and J is TRBJ2-2, with 15 bases fitting TRBD2. The V segment lost 5 bases and the J segment 5 bases; nucleotides outside the gene matches: 12. Germline-derived CDR1 and CDR2 are SGHTA and FQGTGA. The CDR3 is 19 residues long. The CDR3 region is CASSKTGLAGGSMTGELFF. CDR3 nucleotides: TGTGCCAGCAGCAAAACGGGACTAGCGGGAGGCTCGATGACCGGGGAGCTGTTTTTT.

This clone has a handful of counts. The chain couples TRBV5-3 to TRBJ2-7; no reliable D call. TRBV5-3 is classed as an ORF, of uncertain function. There are 16 residues in the CDR3. Trimming shortened V by 4 bases and J by 6 bases, and 23 bases separated the two germline ends. This CDR3 is CARSKTNAAYPGEQYF. The CDR3 DNA is TGTGCCAGAAGCAAGACAAACGCAGCGTATCCTGGCGAGCAGTACTTC.

J is TRBJ2-4 and V is TRBV6-5, with 7 bases identical to TRBD1. V lost 8 bases, J lost 0 bases, and 7 bases stayed unmatched. The CDR3 runs 15 residues. Germline V gives CDR1 MNHEY, CDR2 SVGAGI. CDR3 residues: CASLGQNLAKNIQYF. CDR3 nucleotides: TGTGCCAGCTTGGGACAGAATCTAGCCAAAAACATTCAGTACTTC.

The genes are TRBV15 and TRBJ1-6; D not resolved. Germline V lookup: CDR1 LNHNV, CDR2 YYDKDF (reference sequence). CDR3 length equals 15 residues. The V and J ends lost 0 bases and 9 bases respectively, with 12 bases between them. The CDR3 protein is CATSRERSGLSPLHF. The CDR3, as DNA: TGTGCCACCAGCAGAGAAAGGTCAGGACTTTCACCCCTCCACTTT.